The rows below give T cell receptor beta chains drawn from one sample of a study of cytomegalovirus exposure and HLA in healthy donors. The assay was immunoSEQ multiplex PCR, and TCRdb's table has in-frame clones only and misses some. The sample has over 90,000 clones; more than 75% are singletons. Sequenced material: PBMCs. Receptor source: a woman between 18 and 30 years old in good health and CMV-seropositive. Both conserved end residues are part of each CDR3. The order of the fields is clone size, J gene, V gene, D gene, CDR3 DNA, CDR3 protein. A D gene is named only where the DNA matches it firmly. Only part of the rows carry a size: once, few, many, or a class if the clone is expanded.

size: -
J: TRBJ1-6
V: TRBV28
D: TRBD1
DNA: TGTGCCAGCAGATCGGACAGGGGGCGGTCACCCCTCCACTTT
CDR3: CASRSDRGRSPLHF

size: once
J: TRBJ1-3
V: TRBV5-4
D: TRBD1
DNA: TGTGCCAGCAGCTTACAGGGGGATGGAAACACCATATATTTT
CDR3: CASSLQGDGNTIYF

size: -
J: TRBJ2-1
V: TRBV1
D: -
DNA: TGCACCAGCAGCCAAGACGGGACTAGCGGGTCCAGCTCCTACAATGAGCAGTTCTTC
CDR3: CTSSQDGTSGSSSYNEQFF

size: -
J: TRBJ2-7
V: TRBV9
D: TRBD1
DNA: TGTGCCAGCAGCCTAAACCCCGGGACAGGGAACGAGCAGTACTTC
CDR3: CASSLNPGTGNEQYF

size: -
J: TRBJ1-4
V: TRBV7-3
D: -
DNA: TGTGCCAGCAGCCCGGGCGGGGGGGCGCCGAACAAACTGTTTTTT
CDR3: CASSPGGGAPNKLFF

size: -
J: TRBJ2-7
V: TRBV9
D: TRBD1
DNA: TGTGCCAGCAGCCCCTTCGACAGGGTGGGGTCCTACGAGCAGTACTTC
CDR3: CASSPFDRVGSYEQYF

size: -
J: TRBJ2-1
V: TRBV10-1
D: TRBD2
DNA: TGCGCCAGCAGTCCCGGGACTAGCGACTACAATGAGCAGTTCTTC
CDR3: CASSPGTSDYNEQFF

size: -
J: TRBJ2-3
V: TRBV12-5
D: -
DNA: TGTGCTAGTGGTTCCGCAGGGACTTCAAGCACAGATACGCAGTATTTT
CDR3: CASGSAGTSSTDTQYF

size: -
J: TRBJ1-2
V: TRBV9
D: -
DNA: TGTGCCAGCAGCGTAGGAGCTCGACTGATGGGAGACTATGGCTACACCTTC
CDR3: CASSVGARLMGDYGYTF

size: -
J: TRBJ1-1
V: TRBV5-1
D: TRBD1
DNA: TGCGCCAGCAGCTTGGCAGGGGGCGGAGGTGACACTGAAGCTTTCTTT
CDR3: CASSLAGGGGDTEAFF

size: -
J: TRBJ2-7
V: TRBV28
D: -
DNA: TGTGCCAGCAACCTCTATGCCTACGAGCAGTACTTC
CDR3: CASNLYAYEQYF

size: -
J: TRBJ1-2
V: TRBV6-1
D: TRBD1
DNA: TGTGCCAGCAGAGGGACAGGGTCTAACTATGGCTACACCTTC
CDR3: CASRGTGSNYGYTF

size: -
J: TRBJ1-1
V: TRBV6-6
D: TRBD1
DNA: TGTGCCAGCAGCGACAGGGGGAGCACTGAAGCTTTCTTT
CDR3: CASSDRGSTEAFF

size: -
J: TRBJ2-3
V: TRBV30
D: -
DNA: TGTGCCTGGAGTACAGGGATGTCAGATACGCAGTATTTT
CDR3: CAWSTGMSDTQYF

size: -
J: TRBJ1-5
V: TRBV6-5
D: TRBD1
DNA: TGTGCCAGCAGCCAAGTTGGACAGGGAGATCAGCCCCAGCATTTT
CDR3: CASSQVGQGDQPQHF

size: -
J: TRBJ2-7
V: TRBV18
D: TRBD1
DNA: TGTGCCAGCTCAGGAATGGGACAGGGGGCGACGGCCGCGTTTAAGCAGCAGTACTTC
CDR3: CASSGMGQGATAAFKQQYF

size: -
J: TRBJ2-1
V: TRBV5-4
D: TRBD2
DNA: TGTGCCAGCAGCCCGTTAGCGGGGGTCTACAATGAGCAGTTCTTC
CDR3: CASSPLAGVYNEQFF

size: -
J: TRBJ1-1
V: TRBV11-2
D: -
DNA: TGTGCCAGCAGCGCCGACAGAAACACTGAAGCTTTCTTT
CDR3: CASSADRNTEAFF

size: -
J: TRBJ1-2
V: TRBV7-8
D: TRBD1
DNA: TGTGCCAGCAGCCCGGACAGGAACTATGGCTACACCTTC
CDR3: CASSPDRNYGYTF

size: -
J: TRBJ2-3
V: TRBV10-3
D: TRBD2
DNA: TGTGCCATCAGGTTTGGGGCCGGACTAGCGACCACAGATACGCAGTATTTT
CDR3: CAIRFGAGLATTDTQYF

size: many
J: TRBJ1-1
V: TRBV11-2
D: TRBD1
DNA: TGTGCCAGCAGCTTAGTGTCAGGGGGGAACACTGAAGCTTTCTTT
CDR3: CASSLVSGGNTEAFF

size: -
J: TRBJ1-4
V: TRBV7-6
D: -
DNA: TGTGCCAGCAGTCCCGGAGGTGTGGGTGAAAAACTGTTTTTT
CDR3: CASSPGGVGEKLFF

size: few
J: TRBJ2-6
V: TRBV19
D: TRBD1
DNA: TGTGCCAGTAGTATCGGGACAGCCTTCAAAATCTCTGGGGCCAACGTCCTGACTTTC
CDR3: CASSIGTAFKISGANVLTF

size: -
J: TRBJ1-2
V: TRBV7-9
D: TRBD1
DNA: TGTGCCAGCAGCCCGGGGACAGGGGTAGACTATGGCTACACCTTC
CDR3: CASSPGTGVDYGYTF

size: -
J: TRBJ2-3
V: TRBV28
D: -
DNA: TGTGCCAGCAGTTCCCGCCTGGGGGGGCCGGGAGATACGCAGTATTTT
CDR3: CASSSRLGGPGDTQYF

size: once
J: TRBJ2-4
V: TRBV18
D: TRBD2
DNA: TGTGCCAGCTCACCGCCTAGCGGGGGGGTGATAGCCAAAAACATTCAGTACTTC
CDR3: CASSPPSGGVIAKNIQYF

size: -
J: TRBJ2-2
V: TRBV6-1
D: TRBD2
DNA: TGTGCCAGCAGTGCACTAGCGGACACCGGGGAGCTGTTTTTT
CDR3: CASSALADTGELFF

size: -
J: TRBJ1-5
V: TRBV7-8
D: -
DNA: TGTGCCAGCAGCCCCCGGCCCATGAGCGATCAGCCCCAGCATTTT
CDR3: CASSPRPMSDQPQHF